Sequencing of this T cell receptor beta chain was carried out in a study of blood T cell repertoires in COVID-19. Overall study: T cells, B-cell-depleted T cells, or PBMCs supplied cDNA or gDNA.

In the authors' workflow: Cell counts per sample came from amplifying reference gene primers. Libraries were prepared by immunoSEQ multiplex PCR; TCRdb keeps only in-frame clonotypes and omits some of them. V and J calls and clone size are as listed in that table; D and trimming were resolved from the DNA. The table includes 140,000 or so clones, 80% to 90% detected once. Trimming cost V 4 bases and J 5 bases; bases outside gene matches: 4. This CDR3 comprises 15 residues. Germline CDR1 reads SGHAT; CDR2 reads FQNNGV. The V call is TRBV11-2, the J call TRBJ2-2; TRBD2 aligns across 10 bases. Sequenced input: peripheral blood. The clonotype was recovered from a man in his fifties or sixties with active or convalescent COVID-19. The CDR3 nucleotides are TGTGCCAGCAGCTCTAGCGGGAGTCGGACCGGGGAGCTGTTTTTT. Its translation is CASSSSGSRTGELFF. The complete variable domain, with remaining parts taken from reference TRBV11-2 and TRBJ2-2, reads EAGVAQSPRYKIIEKRQSVAFWCNPISGHATLYWYQQILGQGPKLLIQFQNNGVVDDSQLPKDRFSAERLKGVDSTLKIQPAKLEDSAVYLCASSSSGSRTGELFFGEGSRLTVL.